This entry features one TCR beta chain sequence. These data belong to a study of T cell responses to AZD1222 COVID-19 vaccine. Repertoires were generated with immunoSEQ multiplex PCR, while TCRdb's copy carries only in-frame clones and drops some. The sample lists more than 75,000 clones, about four fifths seen once, with about 1.3% in the top ten. The germline V and J ends were trimmed by 6 bases and 6 bases, with 9 bases remaining between them. The CDR3 totals 13 residues. This chain uses TRBV12-3 or TRBV12-4 with TRBJ1-6; D possibly corresponds to TRBD1 (5 bases). The specimen was peripheral blood, collected 28 days after the second AZD1222 dose. This sequence was found in an adult who received the AZD1222 COVID-19 vaccine. The CDR3 DNA follows: TGTGCCAGCAGCCTGACAGCTAATTCACCCCTCCACTTT. Its translation is CASSLTANSPLHF.